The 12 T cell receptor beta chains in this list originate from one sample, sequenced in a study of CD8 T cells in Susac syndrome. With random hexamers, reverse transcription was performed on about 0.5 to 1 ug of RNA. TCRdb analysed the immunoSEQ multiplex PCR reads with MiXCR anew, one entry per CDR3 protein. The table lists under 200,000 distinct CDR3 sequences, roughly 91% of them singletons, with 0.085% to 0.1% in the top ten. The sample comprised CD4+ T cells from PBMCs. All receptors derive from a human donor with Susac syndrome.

The CDR3, as DNA: TGTGCCAGCAGTCCGACAGGGTTTAACTATGGCTACACCTTC. It encodes CASSPTGFNYGYTF. The V call is TRBV14, the J call TRBJ1-2; TRBD1 agrees at 7 bases. The germline gives CDR1 SGHDN, CDR2 FVKESK. Unmatched junction bases numbered 5, after V lost 6 bases and J lost 1 base. CDR3 length: 14 residues.

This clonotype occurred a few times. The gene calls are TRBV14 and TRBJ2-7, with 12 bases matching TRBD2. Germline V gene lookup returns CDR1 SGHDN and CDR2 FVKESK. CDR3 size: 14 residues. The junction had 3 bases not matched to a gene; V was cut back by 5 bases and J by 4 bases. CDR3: CASSGLAGSYEQYF. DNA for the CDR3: TGTGCCAGCAGCGGACTAGCGGGATCGTACGAGCAGTACTTC.

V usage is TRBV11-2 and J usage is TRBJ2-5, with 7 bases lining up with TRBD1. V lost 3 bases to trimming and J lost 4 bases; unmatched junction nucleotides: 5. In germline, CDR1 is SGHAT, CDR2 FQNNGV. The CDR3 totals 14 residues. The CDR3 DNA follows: TGTGCCAGCAGCTTTCAGGGGGTAGGAGAGACCCAGTACTTC. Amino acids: CASSFQGVGETQYF.

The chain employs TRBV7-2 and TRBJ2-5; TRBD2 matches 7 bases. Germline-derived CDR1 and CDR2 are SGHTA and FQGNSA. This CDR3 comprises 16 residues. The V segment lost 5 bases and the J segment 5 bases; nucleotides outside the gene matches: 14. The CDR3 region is CASSRSGTPPLETQYF. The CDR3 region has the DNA TGTGCCAGCAGCCGAAGCGGGACTCCTCCTTTGGAGACCCAGTACTTC.

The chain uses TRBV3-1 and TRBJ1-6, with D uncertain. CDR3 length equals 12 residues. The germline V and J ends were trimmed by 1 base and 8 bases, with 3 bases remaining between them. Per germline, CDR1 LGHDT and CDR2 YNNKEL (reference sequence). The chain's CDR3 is CASSQADSPLHF. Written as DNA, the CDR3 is TGTGCCAGCAGCCAAGCCGATTCACCCCTCCACTTT.

DNA for the CDR3: TGTGCCAGCAGCTCCGCGTCGAGCTCCTACAATGAGCAGTTCTTC. This gives the protein CASSSASSSYNEQFF. This sequence joins TRBV7-3 and TRBJ2-1; no clear D. CDR1 SGHTA and CDR2 FQGTGA come from the germline V gene. With 4 bases removed from V and 0 bases from J, the gap between germline ends came to 10 bases. The CDR3 consists of 15 residues.

Here the CDR3 DNA reads TGCAGCGTTGCCAGGACTAGCGACTCCTACGAGCAGTACTTC. Protein product: CSVARTSDSYEQYF. This chain links TRBV29-1 with TRBJ2-7; 9 bases are shared with TRBD2. The CDR3 is 14 amino acids. V gave up 4 bases and J gave up 0 bases; unmatched junction bases: 4. The germline CDR1 and CDR2 sequences are SQVTM and ANQGSEA.

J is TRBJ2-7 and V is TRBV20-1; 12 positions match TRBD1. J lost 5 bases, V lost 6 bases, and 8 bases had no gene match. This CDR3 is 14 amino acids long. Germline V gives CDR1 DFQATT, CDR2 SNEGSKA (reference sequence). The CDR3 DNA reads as TGCAGTGCCACCGGGACAGGGGGCCAAAACGAGCAGTACTTC. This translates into CSATGTGGQNEQYF.

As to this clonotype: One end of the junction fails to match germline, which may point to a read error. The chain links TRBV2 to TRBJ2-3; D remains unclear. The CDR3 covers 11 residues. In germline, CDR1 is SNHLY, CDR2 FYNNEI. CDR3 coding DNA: TGTGCCAGCTGTGACTTCGATACGCAGTATTTT. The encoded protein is CASCDFDTQYF.

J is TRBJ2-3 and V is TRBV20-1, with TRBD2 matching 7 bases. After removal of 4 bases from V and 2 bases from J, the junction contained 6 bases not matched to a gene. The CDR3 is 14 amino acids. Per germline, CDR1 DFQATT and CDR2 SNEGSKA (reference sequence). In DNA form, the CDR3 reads TGCAGTGCTATTCTAGCGGTGCACACAGATACGCAGTATTTT. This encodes CSAILAVHTDTQYF.

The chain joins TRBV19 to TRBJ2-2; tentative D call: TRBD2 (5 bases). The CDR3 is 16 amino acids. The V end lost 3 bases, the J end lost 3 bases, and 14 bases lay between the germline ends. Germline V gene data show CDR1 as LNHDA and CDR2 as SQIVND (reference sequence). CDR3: CASSILTGFDTGELFF. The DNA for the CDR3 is TGTGCCAGTAGTATCTTAACGGGGTTCGACACCGGGGAGCTGTTTTTT. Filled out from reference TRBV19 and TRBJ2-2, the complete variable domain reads DGGITQSPKYLFRKEGQNVTLSCEQNLNHDAMYWYRQDPGQGLRLIYYSQIVNDFQKGDIAEGYSVSREKKESFPLTVTSAQKNPTAFYLCASSILTGFDTGELFFGEGSRLTVL.

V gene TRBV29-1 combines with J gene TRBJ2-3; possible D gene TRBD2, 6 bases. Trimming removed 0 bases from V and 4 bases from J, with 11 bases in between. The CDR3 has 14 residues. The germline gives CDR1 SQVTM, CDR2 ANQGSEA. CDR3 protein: CSVEDGSGADTQYF. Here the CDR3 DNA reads TGCAGCGTTGAAGATGGTAGCGGAGCAGATACGCAGTATTTT.